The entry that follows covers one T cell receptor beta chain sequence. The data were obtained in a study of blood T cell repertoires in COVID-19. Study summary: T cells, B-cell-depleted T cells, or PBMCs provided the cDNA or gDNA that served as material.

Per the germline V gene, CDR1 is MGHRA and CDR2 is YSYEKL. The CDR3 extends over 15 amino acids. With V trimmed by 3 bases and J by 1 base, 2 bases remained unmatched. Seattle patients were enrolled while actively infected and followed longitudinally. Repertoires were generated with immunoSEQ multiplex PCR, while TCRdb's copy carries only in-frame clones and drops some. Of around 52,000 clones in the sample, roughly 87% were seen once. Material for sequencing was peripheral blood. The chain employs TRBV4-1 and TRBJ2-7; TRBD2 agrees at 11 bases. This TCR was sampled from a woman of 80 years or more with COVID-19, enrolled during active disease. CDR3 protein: CASSQTSGVSYEQYF. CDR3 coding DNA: TGCGCCAGCAGCCAGACTAGCGGGGTGTCCTACGAGCAGTACTTC.